These 29 T cell receptor beta chains were all obtained from the same sample, sequenced in a study of T cells after somatic rescue of genetic block (dated by TCRdb to the early 2020s). Library method: the immunoSEQ multiplex PCR assay. Here the immuneACCESS table is served through TCRdb, limited to in-frame sequences with V and J called. Missing clones are a known gap in these copies; in checked studies unresolved V genes cover under half, and the rest lacks a known reason. Across this sample there are about 63,000 clones, with about 91% seen only once. Of the sample, around 3% is held by the ten largest clones. Sequenced material: peripheral blood mononuclear cells (PBMCs). These receptors came from a man in his forties.

The chain joins TRBV7-9 to TRBJ2-2; maybe TRBD1 (6 bases). CDR3 length: 16 residues. CDR1 SEHNR and CDR2 FQNEAQ come from the germline V gene (reference sequence). V was clipped by 5 bases and J by 1 base, with 14 bases between them. This chain's CDR3 is CASSPAGTLNTGELFF. The CDR3, as DNA: TGTGCCAGCAGCCCGGCCGGGACACTGAACACCGGGGAGCTGTTTTTT.

V and J are TRBV27 and TRBJ2-5; D tentatively fits TRBD1 or TRBD2 (6 bases each). V lost 8 bases to trimming and J lost 4 bases, with 17 bases between them. This CDR3 spans 14 amino acids. Per the germline V gene, CDR1 is MNHEY and CDR2 is SMNVEV (reference sequence). The CDR3: CASRLLGGSETQYF. Here the CDR3 DNA reads TGTGCCAGCCGCCTTTTGGGGGGCTCAGAGACCCAGTACTTC.

The chain carries TRBV5-1 and TRBJ2-1, with a weak D call TRBD2 (5 bases). Germline V gene data show CDR1 as SGHRS and CDR2 as YFSETQ. The CDR3 is made up of 16 amino acids. V lost 0 bases to trimming and J lost 0 bases, with 10 bases between them. The CDR3 DNA follows: TGCGCCAGCAGCTTGGTGGAGGATACCTCCTACAATGAGCAGTTCTTC. Its protein is CASSLVEDTSYNEQFF.

V is TRBV11-3 and J is TRBJ2-3, with 8 bases fitting TRBD2. CDR3 length: 19 amino acids. CDR1 and CDR2 (germline): SGHNT, YENEEA. The junction had 15 bases not matched to a gene; V was cut back by 1 base and J by 3 bases. Written as DNA, the CDR3 is TGTGCCAGCAGCTTAGGACTAGCGTGGGAGGACCAAGGAACAGATACGCAGTATTTT. This sequence encodes CASSLGLAWEDQGTDTQYF.

V and J are TRBV7-2 and TRBJ2-3; 10 positions match TRBD1. Trimming removed 3 bases from V and 3 bases from J; junction bases left unmatched: 9. This CDR3 region has 17 residues. Germline CDR1 reads SGHTA; CDR2 reads FQGNSA. CDR3 in DNA: TGTGCCAGCAGCTTGGCGTGGACAGGGGGTTTAACAGATACGCAGTATTTT. Translation: CASSLAWTGGLTDTQYF.

This clone was detected only a few times. CDR3 bases: TGTGCCAGCAGCTTAAATTACAGGGGGACTGAAGCTTTCTTT. As protein: CASSLNYRGTEAFF. The chain links TRBV7-9 to TRBJ1-1; 8 bases are a match to TRBD1. The CDR3 length is 14 residues. Losses at the gene ends were 2 bases for V and 5 bases for J; bases not matched to a gene: 4. Per the germline V gene, CDR1 is SEHNR and CDR2 is FQNEAQ (reference sequence).

This rearrangement joins TRBV9 to TRBJ2-1; D might be TRBD1 or TRBD2, each matching 5 bases. Germline V gives CDR1 SGDLS, CDR2 YYNGEE. The CDR3 has 16 amino acids. Trimming stripped 3 bases from V and 0 bases from J, with 13 bases between. CDR3 DNA sequence: TGTGCCAGCAGCGGGGGATTTGGGACCTCCTACAATGAGCAGTTCTTC. Amino acids: CASSGGFGTSYNEQFF. Based on the CDR3 plus reference TRBV9 and TRBJ2-1, the full variable domain is DSGVTQTPKHLITATGQRVTLRCSPRSGDLSVYWYQQSLDQGLQFLIQYYNGEERAKGNILERFSAQQFPDLHSELNLSSLELGDSALYFCASSGGFGTSYNEQFFGPGTRLTVL.

The rearrangement links TRBV5-6 to TRBJ2-5; 7 bases are a match to TRBD2. Germline lookup yields CDR1 SGHDT and CDR2 YYEEEE. The CDR3 has 15 residues. V was clipped by 2 bases and J by 5 bases; unmatched bases: 9. The CDR3 loop is CASSFGSGGSETQYF. In DNA, the CDR3 is TGTGCCAGCAGCTTCGGGTCCGGCGGGAGCGAGACCCAGTACTTC.

Here the CDR3 reads CASSGEDGGTQYF. The CDR3 DNA reads as TGTGCCAGCAGCGGGGAGGATGGCGGTACGCAGTATTTT. The chain employs TRBV5-5 and TRBJ2-3, with D tentatively TRBD2 (6 bases). The germline V gene has CDR1 SGHKS and CDR2 YYEKEE (reference sequence). The CDR3 spans 13 residues. Trimming pared 4 bases from V and 8 bases from J, leaving 14 bases between.

This clone was picked up a small number of times. V is TRBV10-1 and J is TRBJ1-2; TRBD1 might be the D (5 bases). V was pared by 6 bases and J by 5 bases, with 16 bases between. The germline CDR1 and CDR2 sequences are WNHNN and SYGVQD (reference sequence). The CDR3 totals 14 residues. The CDR3 protein is CASSGGTPRYGYTF. The CDR3, as DNA: TGCGCCAGCAGCGGAGGGACGCCCCGGTATGGCTACACCTTC.

V usage is TRBV9 and J usage is TRBJ2-3, with 7 bases identical to TRBD2. The CDR3 runs to 18 residues. Germline lookup yields CDR1 SGDLS and CDR2 YYNGEE. V lost 0 bases and J lost 2; bases outside the gene matches: 12. The DNA of the CDR3 is TGTGCCAGCAGCGTAGACCCAGCGGGGAGTCGTGTCACAGATACGCAGTATTTT. This sequence encodes CASSVDPAGSRVTDTQYF.

The gene calls are TRBV2 and TRBJ1-2, with TRBD1 matching over 8 bases. The germline V gene has CDR1 SNHLY and CDR2 FYNNEI. This CDR3 is built from 14 residues. The J segment lost 8 bases and the V segment lost 6 bases, leaving 11 bases of the junction unmatched. DNA of the CDR3: TGTGCCAGCAGGCCGGACAGGGCGCGAGAGGGCTACACCTTC. As protein: CASRPDRAREGYTF.

This chain uses TRBV5-1 with TRBJ1-2; D is uncertain. Trimming took off 0 bases at V and 1 base at J, with 10 bases between the two ends. CDR3 length equals 15 residues. Germline CDR1 SGHRS, CDR2 YFSETQ. The DNA for the CDR3 is TGCGCCAGCAGCTTGGCCTATGGGGTTAACTATGGCTACACCTTC. It encodes CASSLAYGVNYGYTF.

The chain combines TRBV10-3 with TRBJ1-1, with D unresolved. Trimming cost V 8 bases and J 3 bases, with 7 bases left between them. CDR3 size: 11 residues. In germline, CDR1 is ENHRY, CDR2 SYGVKD. The CDR3 sequence: CAIRQDTEAFF. The CDR3 coding sequence is TGTGCCATCCGGCAGGACACTGAAGCTTTCTTT.

V and J are TRBV7-9 and TRBJ2-1; D call uncertain. Trimming took off 4 bases at V and 3 bases at J, with 13 bases between the two ends. Germline values: CDR1 SEHNR, CDR2 FQNEAQ (reference sequence). The CDR3 loop spans 15 amino acids. The CDR3 spells CASSSGSPYYNEQFF. The DNA for the CDR3 is TGTGCCAGCAGCTCCGGGTCCCCCTACTACAATGAGCAGTTCTTC. Based on the CDR3 plus reference TRBV7-9 and TRBJ2-1, the full variable domain is DTGVSQNPRHKITKRGQNVTFRCDPISEHNRLYWYRQTLGQGPEFLTYFQNEAQLEKSRLLSDRFSAERPKGSFSTLEIQRTEQGDSAMYLCASSSGSPYYNEQFFGPGTRLTVL.

The CDR3 is CASSRLSGTAYTDTQYF. In DNA form, the CDR3 reads TGTGCCAGCAGCCGACTCTCCGGGACAGCCTACACAGATACGCAGTATTTT. The chain links TRBV7-9 to TRBJ2-3; TRBD1 matches at 7 bases. From germline, CDR1 is SEHNR and CDR2 FQNEAQ (reference sequence). The CDR3 loop spans 17 amino acids. With 5 bases clipped from V and 2 bases from J, the junction kept 13 bases outside the gene matches.

The chain joins TRBV15 to TRBJ1-2; D is ambiguous. This CDR3 is 14 amino acids long. The V gene's germline CDR1 is LNHNV and CDR2 YYDKDF (reference sequence). Trimming took off 4 bases at V and 4 bases at J, with 13 bases between the two ends. CDR3 residues: CATSKEDTFYGYTF. Written as DNA, the CDR3 is TGTGCCACCAGCAAGGAAGACACGTTCTATGGCTACACCTTC.

V gene TRBV9 combines with J gene TRBJ2-5; D is unresolved. Germline CDR1 SGDLS, CDR2 YYNGEE. The CDR3 loop spans 14 amino acids. V lost 0 bases and J lost 1, with 7 bases in between. CDR3 DNA: TGTGCCAGCAGCGTAGGGTCTTTCCAAGAGACCCAGTACTTC. It yields the protein CASSVGSFQETQYF.

V and J are TRBV27 and TRBJ2-1; tentatively, D is TRBD2 (6 bases). The CDR3 has 15 amino acids. Between the trimmed V and J ends, which lost 8 bases and 0 bases, there was a span of 14 bases. Germline CDR1 and CDR2: MNHEY and SMNVEV (reference sequence). CDR3 DNA: TGTGCCAGCCGCGTTATTAGCGGCTCCTACAATGAGCAGTTCTTC. Residues: CASRVISGSYNEQFF.

The J gene is TRBJ1-1, the V gene TRBV7-8; D is uncertain. Trimming removed 5 bases from V and 5 bases from J, with 12 bases in between. Looked up from germline, CDR1 is SGHVS and CDR2 is FQNEAQ. The CDR3 consists of 13 residues. The CDR3 DNA reads as TGTGCCAGCAGCCCCTTTGGAGGGACTGAAGCTTTCTTT. As protein: CASSPFGGTEAFF. The full variable domain, completed using reference TRBV7-8 and TRBJ1-1, is GAGVSQSPRYKVAKRGQDVALRCDPISGHVSLFWYQQALGQGPEFLTYFQNEAQLDKSGLPSDRFFAERPEGSVSTLKIQRTQQEDSAVYLCASSPFGGTEAFFGQGTRLTVV.

The rearrangement joins TRBV18 to TRBJ2-3; 11 bases fit TRBD2. The V and J ends lost 5 bases and 2 bases, in that order; junction bases with no gene match: 9. This CDR3 is built from 17 residues. Germline CDR1 reads KGHSH; CDR2 reads LQKENI. This chain's CDR3 is CASSSTLLAGDTDTQYF. The CDR3 coding sequence is TGTGCCAGCTCATCAACTCTACTAGCGGGAGACACAGATACGCAGTATTTT. Full variable domain (rest looked up from reference TRBV18 and TRBJ2-3): NAGVMQNPRHLVRRRGQEARLRCSPMKGHSHVYWYRQLPEEGLKFMVYLQKENIIDESGMPKERFSAEFPKEGPSILRIQQVVRGDSAAYFCASSSTLLAGDTDTQYFGPGTRLTVL.

The CDR3 protein is CASSELQGQETQYF. The CDR3 DNA reads as TGTGCCAGCTCAGAACTCCAGGGGCAGGAGACCCAGTACTTC. V usage is TRBV18 and J usage is TRBJ2-5; D is perhaps TRBD1 (6 bases). Trimming removed 5 bases from V and 5 bases from J, with 15 bases in between. Germline CDR1 and CDR2: KGHSH and LQKENI. The CDR3 is 14 amino acids.

This clone was picked up one time. The rearrangement uses TRBV29-1 and TRBJ2-1; 10 bases match TRBD1. The germline V gene encodes CDR1 SQVTM and CDR2 ANQGSEA. J lost 4 bases, V lost 0 bases, and 6 bases had no gene match. The CDR3 is 16 residues long. For the CDR3, the DNA is TGCAGCGTTGAAGATTGGACAGGGGGTAGGTACAATGAGCAGTTCTTC. It codes for CSVEDWTGGRYNEQFF.

CDR3 DNA: TGTGCCAGCAGCGTGTGGGAAGGCACAGATACGCAGTATTTT. As protein: CASSVWEGTDTQYF. The chain employs TRBV9 and TRBJ2-3; D unclear. Deletions cut 2 bases from V and 1 base from J, with 8 bases between. Germline values: CDR1 SGDLS, CDR2 YYNGEE. The CDR3 is 14 residues long.

This sequence joins TRBV11-2 and TRBJ2-1; TRBD2 matches at 11 bases. J gave up 1 base and V 5 bases, and 4 bases lay outside the gene matches. Germline V gives CDR1 SGHAT, CDR2 FQNNGV. This CDR3 contains 16 residues. The CDR3 DNA sequence: TGTGCCAGCAGCATCCCTAGCGGGAGGTCCTACAATGAGCAGTTCTTC. Encoded protein: CASSIPSGRSYNEQFF.

This chain uses TRBV9 with TRBJ2-1; D remains ambiguous. V lost 2 bases and J 4 bases, leaving 13 bases between the germline ends. The length of the CDR3 is 15 residues. Germline V lookup: CDR1 SGDLS, CDR2 YYNGEE. DNA of the CDR3: TGTGCCAGCAGCGTCCGAGAAGACTGGTACAATGAGCAGTTCTTC. Amino acid sequence: CASSVREDWYNEQFF.

V and J are TRBV27 and TRBJ2-1, with 9 bases lining up with TRBD2. The V gene's germline CDR1 is MNHEY and CDR2 SMNVEV (reference sequence). CDR3 length: 18 amino acids. After removal of 3 bases from V and 0 bases from J, the junction contained 9 bases not matched to a gene. The CDR3 here is CASSFVGLAGSSYNEQFF. In DNA form, the CDR3 reads TGTGCCAGCAGTTTTGTGGGACTAGCAGGTAGCTCCTACAATGAGCAGTTCTTC.

This clone has only one observation. This rearrangement joins TRBV7-2 to TRBJ1-1, with D unresolved. The CDR3 covers 14 residues. Trimming left V 5 bases short and J 2 bases short, with 12 bases between. The germline V gene encodes CDR1 SGHTA and CDR2 FQGNSA. CDR3 nucleotide sequence: TGTGCCAGCAGCCAACGTTCCCTTAACACTGAAGCTTTCTTT. It encodes CASSQRSLNTEAFF.

In its sample, this clone was seen a few times. This chain connects TRBV5-8 to TRBJ2-3, with 8 bases that match TRBD1. J was trimmed by 2 bases and V by 4 bases; bases with no gene match: 6. The CDR3 runs 15 residues. Germline assignment: CDR1 SGHTS and CDR2 YDEGEE. The CDR3 loop is CASSPRQGFTDTQYF. In DNA, the CDR3 is TGTGCCAGCAGCCCGCGACAGGGGTTCACAGATACGCAGTATTTT.